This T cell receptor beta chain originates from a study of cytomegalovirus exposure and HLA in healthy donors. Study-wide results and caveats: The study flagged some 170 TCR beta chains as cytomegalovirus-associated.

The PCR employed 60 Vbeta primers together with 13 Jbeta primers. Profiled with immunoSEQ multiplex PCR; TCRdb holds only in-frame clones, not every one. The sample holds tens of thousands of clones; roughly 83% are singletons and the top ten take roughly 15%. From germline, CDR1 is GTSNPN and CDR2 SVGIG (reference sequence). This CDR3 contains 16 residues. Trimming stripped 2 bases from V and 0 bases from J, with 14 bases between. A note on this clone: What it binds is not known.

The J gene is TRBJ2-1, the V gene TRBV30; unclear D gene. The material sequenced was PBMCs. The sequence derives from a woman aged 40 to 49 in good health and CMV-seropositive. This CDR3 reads CAWSPPPWSSYNEQFF. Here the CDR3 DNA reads TGTGCCTGGAGTCCCCCCCCCTGGAGCTCCTACAATGAGCAGTTCTTC.